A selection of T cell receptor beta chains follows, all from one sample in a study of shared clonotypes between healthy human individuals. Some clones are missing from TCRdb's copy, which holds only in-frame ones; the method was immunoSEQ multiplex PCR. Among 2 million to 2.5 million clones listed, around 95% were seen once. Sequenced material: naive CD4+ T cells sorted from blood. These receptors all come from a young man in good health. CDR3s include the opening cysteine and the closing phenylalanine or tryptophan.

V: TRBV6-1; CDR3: CASRGRDRGEKLFF
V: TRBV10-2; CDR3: CASSEPTSGRKTQYF
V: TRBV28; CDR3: CASSLVSYEQYF
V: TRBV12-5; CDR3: CASGTGQGNQPQHF
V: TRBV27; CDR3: CASKPPGGSGNTIYF
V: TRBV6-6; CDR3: CASSTPGQDSAFF
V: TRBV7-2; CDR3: CASSLSPQPAYEQYF
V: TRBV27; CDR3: CASSFYPSQGYTF
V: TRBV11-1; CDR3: CASSQDILSYEQYF
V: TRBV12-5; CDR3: CASGTEGNTIYF
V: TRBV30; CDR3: CAWSVEGTPYNEQFF
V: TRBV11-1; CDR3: CASSSRDGWGNSPLHF
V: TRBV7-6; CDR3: CASSPQNEKLFF
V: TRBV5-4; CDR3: CASSAQGGRTEAFF
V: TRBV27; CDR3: CASSLFPLGELFF
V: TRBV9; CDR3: CASSPGTGVHQPQHF
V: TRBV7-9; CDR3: CASSLTSGRTDTQYF
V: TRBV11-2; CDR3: CASSADRVHSGNTIYF
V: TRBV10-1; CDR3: CASSESPGGDGYTF
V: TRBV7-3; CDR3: CASSQGYGYTF
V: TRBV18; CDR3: CASSPPGFRSSYEQYF
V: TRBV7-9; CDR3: CASSLGAGRADEQYF
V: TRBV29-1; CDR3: CSVASGGIVPQTAQYF
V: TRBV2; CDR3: CASSFNRDPGYTF
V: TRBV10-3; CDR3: CASGVTQETQYF
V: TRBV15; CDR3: CATSRERTGSYEQYF
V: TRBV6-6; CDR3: CASREGDSNQPQHF
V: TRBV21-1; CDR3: CASSGKWDRQRAFF
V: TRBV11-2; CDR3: CASSLGLGTEAFF
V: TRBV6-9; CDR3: CASSNSGSYEQYF
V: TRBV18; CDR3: CASSPSSVSYEQYF
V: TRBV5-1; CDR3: CASSPTSSSYNEQFF
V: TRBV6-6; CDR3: CASGTSGRGDTQYF
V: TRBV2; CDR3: CASRWGGETQYF
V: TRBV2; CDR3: CASSAGQGRNTEAFF
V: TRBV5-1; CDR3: CASSFGRAGDSPLHF
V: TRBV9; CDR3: CASSVPKGNTGELFF
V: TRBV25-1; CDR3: CASSDPGQTNEQFF
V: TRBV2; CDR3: CASSSSGRKGNEQFF
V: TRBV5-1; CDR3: CASSFQGGNEQFF
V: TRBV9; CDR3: CASSSQGQVPGELFF
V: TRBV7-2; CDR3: CASSNPGHEQYF
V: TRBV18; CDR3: CASSPPLFATSGRTVYNEQFF
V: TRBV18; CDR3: CASSPGSFANTEAFF
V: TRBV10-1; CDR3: CASSARDHSYEQYF
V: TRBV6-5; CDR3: CASSLQGVEQYF
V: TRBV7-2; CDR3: CASSRPAGQGDTGELFF